A selection of T cell receptor beta chains follows, all from one sample in a study of T cell repertoires in cytomegalovirus infection. One entry per CDR3 protein, called by TCRdb with MiXCR from the reads. The table lists 26,000 or so distinct CDR3 sequences, under 20% of them singletons. For these receptors, no antigen is known. Sequenced material: CD8+ T cells from cultured PBMCs, taken from culture after CMV antigen stimulation. The receptors come from a human donor in good health (CMV status not recorded). Some clones in this sample may be carry-over from other donors' samples. Both conserved end residues are part of each CDR3. Each record gives: D gene, J gene, V gene, clone size, CDR3 DNA, CDR3 protein. The D gene is left open where the match is weak. Size values are once, few and many counts, or a class for expanded clones, and some rows have none.

d_call: TRBD1
j_call: TRBJ2-4
v_call: TRBV27
clone_size: .
cdr3_nt: TGTGCCAGCAGTTACAGGGGGGCCAAAAACATTCAGTACTTC
cdr3_aa: CASSYRGAKNIQYF

d_call: TRBD2
j_call: TRBJ2-1
v_call: TRBV7-6
clone_size: few
cdr3_nt: TGTGCCAGCAGCTTAAGCGGGGCCTACAATGAGCAGTTCTTC
cdr3_aa: CASSLSGAYNEQFF

d_call: TRBD2
j_call: TRBJ2-1
v_call: TRBV27
clone_size: .
cdr3_nt: TGTGCCAGCACTTTTGTCGGGAGGGCCCAGAATGAGCAGTTCTTC
cdr3_aa: CASTFVGRAQNEQFF

d_call: .
j_call: TRBJ2-3
v_call: TRBV7-2
clone_size: few
cdr3_nt: TGTGCCAGCACCCCCACAGATACGCAGTATTTT
cdr3_aa: CASTPTDTQYF

d_call: .
j_call: TRBJ2-5
v_call: TRBV7-2
clone_size: .
cdr3_nt: TGTGCCAGCAGCTTAGGCCGCCGGGACAAACCAGAGACCCAGTACTTC
cdr3_aa: CASSLGRRDKPETQYF

d_call: .
j_call: TRBJ2-7
v_call: TRBV27
clone_size: few
cdr3_nt: TGTGCCAGCAGTCACGACGGGAGCTACGAGCAGTACTTC
cdr3_aa: CASSHDGSYEQYF

d_call: .
j_call: TRBJ2-7
v_call: TRBV7-8
clone_size: many
cdr3_nt: TGTGCCAGCAGCTTAGTAGGTTTGGGTAATGAGTGGGCCTACGAGCAGTACTTC
cdr3_aa: CASSLVGLGNEWAYEQYF

d_call: TRBD1
j_call: TRBJ2-3
v_call: TRBV2
clone_size: .
cdr3_nt: TGTGCCAGCACGGACAGGGGTTCAGATACGCAGTATTTT
cdr3_aa: CASTDRGSDTQYF

d_call: TRBD2
j_call: TRBJ2-2
v_call: TRBV7-8
clone_size: .
cdr3_nt: TGTGCCAGCAGCCGGACTAGCGGGAGGGCGAACACCGGGGAGCTGTTTTTT
cdr3_aa: CASSRTSGRANTGELFF

d_call: TRBD2
j_call: TRBJ2-1
v_call: TRBV7-2
clone_size: .
cdr3_nt: TGTGCCAGCAGCTTAGGCGGCGGGAGGGCATATAATGAGCAGTTCTTC
cdr3_aa: CASSLGGGRAYNEQFF

d_call: .
j_call: TRBJ2-5
v_call: TRBV9
clone_size: few
cdr3_nt: TGTGCCAGCAGCGTAGGACAGCGCCAAGAGACCCAGTACTTC
cdr3_aa: CASSVGQRQETQYF

d_call: TRBD1
j_call: TRBJ1-2
v_call: TRBV28
clone_size: many
cdr3_nt: TGTGCCAGCAGTTTATCTTCGAGGGGGCGCGGCTATGGCTACACCTTC
cdr3_aa: CASSLSSRGRGYGYTF

d_call: TRBD1
j_call: TRBJ2-7
v_call: TRBV7-8
clone_size: few
cdr3_nt: TGTGCCAGCATGTCCCGGGACAGGGGATACGAGCAGTACTTC
cdr3_aa: CASMSRDRGYEQYF

d_call: .
j_call: TRBJ2-7
v_call: TRBV6-2/TRBV6-3
clone_size: .
cdr3_nt: TGTGCCCGCAGTTATAAAGGGACCGCCTACGAGCAGTACTTC
cdr3_aa: CARSYKGTAYEQYF

d_call: TRBD2
j_call: TRBJ2-7
v_call: TRBV6-1
clone_size: .
cdr3_nt: TGTGCCAGCAGTGAAGGGGGGACTAGCTGGTACGAGCAGTACTTC
cdr3_aa: CASSEGGTSWYEQYF

d_call: .
j_call: TRBJ2-5
v_call: TRBV6-5
clone_size: few
cdr3_nt: TGTGCCAGCAGTTATGGACGTACCCAAGAGACCCAGTACTTC
cdr3_aa: CASSYGRTQETQYF

d_call: TRBD1
j_call: TRBJ1-2
v_call: TRBV7-2
clone_size: many
cdr3_nt: TGTGCCAGCAGCCCAAGGACAGGGCCGGGTGGCTACACCTTC
cdr3_aa: CASSPRTGPGGYTF

d_call: TRBD1
j_call: TRBJ1-4
v_call: TRBV11-1
clone_size: .
cdr3_nt: TGTGCCAGCAGCCGCCGGGACAGGGTTTTGACAACTAATGAAAAACTGTTTTTT
cdr3_aa: CASSRRDRVLTTNEKLFF

d_call: .
j_call: TRBJ2-3
v_call: TRBV7-2
clone_size: few
cdr3_nt: TGTGCCAGCAGCTTAAGGGACGCGGGGTTCACAGATACGCAGTATTTT
cdr3_aa: CASSLRDAGFTDTQYF

d_call: .
j_call: TRBJ2-7
v_call: TRBV6-2/TRBV6-3
clone_size: .
cdr3_nt: TGTGCCAGCAGTTCCGGGAGTAAAGTCTACGAGCAGTACTTC
cdr3_aa: CASSSGSKVYEQYF

d_call: .
j_call: TRBJ2-1
v_call: TRBV7-2
clone_size: .
cdr3_nt: TGTGCCAGCAGCTTAGCTTCCGGGACACGGGAGCAGTTCTTC
cdr3_aa: CASSLASGTREQFF

d_call: .
j_call: TRBJ2-3
v_call: TRBV6-2/TRBV6-3
clone_size: .
cdr3_nt: TGTGCCAGCAGTTTCGGCTACACAGATACGCAGTATTTT
cdr3_aa: CASSFGYTDTQYF

d_call: .
j_call: TRBJ1-1
v_call: TRBV6-1
clone_size: .
cdr3_nt: TGTGCCAGCAGTTACTCTGACGACATTGAAGCTTTCTTT
cdr3_aa: CASSYSDDIEAFF

d_call: .
j_call: TRBJ1-5
v_call: TRBV6-1
clone_size: .
cdr3_nt: TGTGCCAGCAAAATGGAGGGCAATCAGCCCCAGCATTTT
cdr3_aa: CASKMEGNQPQHF

d_call: .
j_call: TRBJ2-2
v_call: TRBV7-9
clone_size: .
cdr3_nt: TGTGCCAGCAGCTTTCAGGGGACTACCACCGGGGAGCTGTTTTTT
cdr3_aa: CASSFQGTTTGELFF

d_call: .
j_call: TRBJ2-7
v_call: TRBV3-1
clone_size: .
cdr3_nt: TGTGCCAGCAGCCTAAAGAGCTGGACCAACGAGCAGTACTTC
cdr3_aa: CASSLKSWTNEQYF

d_call: .
j_call: TRBJ2-7
v_call: TRBV11-2
clone_size: many
cdr3_nt: TGTGCCAGCAGCTTAGTTGGGGGGTCCCGCGAGCAGTACTTC
cdr3_aa: CASSLVGGSREQYF

d_call: .
j_call: TRBJ2-7
v_call: TRBV7-9
clone_size: few
cdr3_nt: TGTGCCAGCAGCTTAGAAAACAGCGGCTACTACGAGCAGTACTTC
cdr3_aa: CASSLENSGYYEQYF

d_call: .
j_call: TRBJ2-7
v_call: TRBV12-3/TRBV12-4
clone_size: few
cdr3_nt: TGTGCCAGCATCCCGGATTCCTCTAGCTCCTACGAGCAGTACTTC
cdr3_aa: CASIPDSSSSYEQYF

d_call: TRBD1
j_call: TRBJ1-1
v_call: TRBV7-2
clone_size: few
cdr3_nt: TGTGCCAGCAGCACACCGGGACAGGGATCAGGCGACCCCCTCTCGGCTTTCTTT
cdr3_aa: CASSTPGQGSGDPLSAFF

d_call: .
j_call: TRBJ1-1
v_call: TRBV27
clone_size: many
cdr3_nt: TGTGCCAGCAGCACAGGTCTAAGCCACACTGAAGCTTTCTTT
cdr3_aa: CASSTGLSHTEAFF

d_call: .
j_call: TRBJ2-7
v_call: TRBV6-2/TRBV6-3
clone_size: few
cdr3_nt: TGTGCCAGCAGATCCCCGGTAAGCTCCTACGAGCAGTACTTC
cdr3_aa: CASRSPVSSYEQYF